A selection of T cell receptor beta chains follows, all from one sample in a study of blood T cell repertoires in COVID-19. Profiling relied on immunoSEQ multiplex PCR, and the TCRdb table lists in-frame clones only, not all of them. The sample has approximately 100,000 clones; 85% are singletons. Sequencing was done on a sample of peripheral blood. These receptors all stem from an elderly man with acute or convalescent COVID-19. The CDR3 runs from the conserved cysteine through the conserved F or W. A D gene is named only where the DNA matches it firmly. Size is stated for part of the rows, as once, few or many counts, or as a class when the clone is expanded.

j_gene: TRBJ2-3
d_gene: NA
v_gene: TRBV2
abundance: NA
CDR3aa: CASVEEQHQNTDTQYF
CDR3nt: TGTGCCAGCGTCGAGGAACAACACCAGAACACAGATACGCAGTATTTT

j_gene: TRBJ2-5
d_gene: TRBD2
v_gene: TRBV30
abundance: NA
CDR3aa: CAWSPTSAGETQYF
CDR3nt: TGTGCCTGGAGTCCGACTAGCGCGGGGGAGACCCAGTACTTC

j_gene: TRBJ2-1
d_gene: TRBD2
v_gene: TRBV9
abundance: many
CDR3aa: CASSVKAGVFGNEQFF
CDR3nt: TGTGCCAGCAGCGTAAAAGCGGGAGTCTTCGGTAATGAGCAGTTCTTC

j_gene: TRBJ2-1
d_gene: TRBD2
v_gene: TRBV10-1
abundance: once
CDR3aa: CASSTRLAPPYNEQFF
CDR3nt: TGCGCCAGCAGCACGCGACTAGCGCCTCCCTACAATGAGCAGTTCTTC

j_gene: TRBJ2-2
d_gene: TRBD1
v_gene: TRBV6-6
abundance: NA
CDR3aa: CASSRTGMNTGELFF
CDR3nt: TGTGCCAGCAGTCGGACAGGGATGAACACCGGGGAGCTGTTTTTT

j_gene: TRBJ2-3
d_gene: NA
v_gene: TRBV6-5
abundance: once
CDR3aa: CASSYIGVADTQYF
CDR3nt: TGTGCCAGCAGTTACATCGGGGTTGCAGATACGCAGTATTTT

j_gene: TRBJ1-5
d_gene: TRBD1
v_gene: TRBV5-1
abundance: NA
CDR3aa: CASSWTGSLDQPQHF
CDR3nt: TGCGCCAGCAGCTGGACAGGGTCCCTTGATCAGCCCCAGCATTTT

j_gene: TRBJ2-7
d_gene: TRBD1
v_gene: TRBV19
abundance: NA
CDR3aa: CASSLRDRGYEQYF
CDR3nt: TGTGCCAGTAGCCTCAGGGACAGGGGCTACGAGCAGTACTTC

j_gene: TRBJ1-3
d_gene: TRBD1
v_gene: TRBV28
abundance: NA
CDR3aa: CASSFAGQPKYF
CDR3nt: TGTGCCAGCAGTTTCGCGGGACAGCCTAAATATTTT

j_gene: TRBJ1-5
d_gene: TRBD1
v_gene: TRBV7-9
abundance: NA
CDR3aa: CASSPTGGWNQPQHF
CDR3nt: TGTGCCAGCAGCCCGACAGGGGGCTGGAATCAGCCCCAGCATTTT

j_gene: TRBJ2-3
d_gene: NA
v_gene: TRBV2
abundance: NA
CDR3aa: CASRRLGAGWDTQYF
CDR3nt: TGTGCCAGCAGGAGACTTGGGGCCGGCTGGGATACGCAGTATTTT

j_gene: TRBJ2-4
d_gene: TRBD1
v_gene: TRBV14
abundance: NA
CDR3aa: CASSQLSRGPGIQYF
CDR3nt: TGTGCCAGCAGCCAATTGAGTAGGGGGCCCGGCATTCAGTACTTC

j_gene: TRBJ1-5
d_gene: TRBD1
v_gene: TRBV19
abundance: NA
CDR3aa: CASSAFSGGVGSGNQPQHF
CDR3nt: TGTGCCAGTAGTGCCTTCTCAGGGGGAGTAGGGAGCGGCAATCAGCCCCAGCATTTT

j_gene: TRBJ1-2
d_gene: NA
v_gene: TRBV12-5
abundance: NA
CDR3aa: CASGSGANYGYTF
CDR3nt: TGTGCTAGTGGTTCCGGAGCGAACTATGGCTACACCTTC

j_gene: TRBJ1-5
d_gene: TRBD1
v_gene: TRBV20-1
abundance: NA
CDR3aa: CSASSEDRGPSQPQHF
CDR3nt: TGCAGTGCTAGTTCCGAGGACAGGGGTCCCAGCCAGCCCCAGCATTTT

j_gene: TRBJ1-4
d_gene: NA
v_gene: TRBV29-1
abundance: NA
CDR3aa: CSVGGQNEKLFF
CDR3nt: TGCAGCGTGGGGGGGCAGAATGAAAAACTGTTTTTT

j_gene: TRBJ2-5
d_gene: TRBD1
v_gene: TRBV9
abundance: NA
CDR3aa: CASSFGTEKETQYF
CDR3nt: TGTGCCAGCAGCTTCGGGACAGAGAAAGAGACCCAGTACTTC

j_gene: TRBJ2-2
d_gene: NA
v_gene: TRBV5-8
abundance: NA
CDR3aa: CASSLWRTGTNTGELFF
CDR3nt: TGTGCCAGCAGCTTGTGGCGGACCGGGACGAACACCGGGGAGCTGTTTTTT

j_gene: TRBJ2-1
d_gene: NA
v_gene: TRBV5-1
abundance: NA
CDR3aa: CASSLEVSKNEQFF
CDR3nt: TGCGCCAGCAGCTTGGAAGTGAGCAAGAATGAGCAGTTCTTC

j_gene: TRBJ1-2
d_gene: NA
v_gene: TRBV7-2
abundance: once
CDR3aa: CASSPSGSFYYGYTF
CDR3nt: TGTGCCAGCAGCCCGTCAGGGTCGTTCTACTATGGCTACACCTTC

j_gene: TRBJ1-5
d_gene: NA
v_gene: TRBV6-1
abundance: NA
CDR3aa: CASSVPVGGYSNQPQHF
CDR3nt: TGTGCCAGCAGTGTACCGGTGGGGGGTTATAGCAATCAGCCCCAGCATTTT

j_gene: TRBJ2-4
d_gene: TRBD2
v_gene: TRBV3-1/TRBV3-2
abundance: NA
CDR3aa: CPSSQDPRLAGGGGKNIQYF
CDR3nt: TGTCCCAGCAGCCAAGATCCCAGACTAGCGGGCGGGGGGGGCAAAAACATTCAGTACTTC

j_gene: TRBJ1-2
d_gene: NA
v_gene: TRBV5-1
abundance: NA
CDR3aa: CASSPTGFDGYTF
CDR3nt: TGCGCCAGCAGCCCCACAGGATTTGATGGCTACACCTTC

j_gene: TRBJ1-2
d_gene: TRBD1
v_gene: TRBV5-8
abundance: NA
CDR3aa: CASSSLTGGTGYTF
CDR3nt: TGTGCCAGCAGCTCCCTAACAGGGGGTACTGGCTACACCTTC

j_gene: TRBJ2-7
d_gene: NA
v_gene: TRBV28
abundance: NA
CDR3aa: CASSFPPSGASLRSYEQYF
CDR3nt: TGTGCCAGCAGTTTCCCACCGAGCGGAGCCTCTCTGAGATCCTACGAGCAGTACTTC